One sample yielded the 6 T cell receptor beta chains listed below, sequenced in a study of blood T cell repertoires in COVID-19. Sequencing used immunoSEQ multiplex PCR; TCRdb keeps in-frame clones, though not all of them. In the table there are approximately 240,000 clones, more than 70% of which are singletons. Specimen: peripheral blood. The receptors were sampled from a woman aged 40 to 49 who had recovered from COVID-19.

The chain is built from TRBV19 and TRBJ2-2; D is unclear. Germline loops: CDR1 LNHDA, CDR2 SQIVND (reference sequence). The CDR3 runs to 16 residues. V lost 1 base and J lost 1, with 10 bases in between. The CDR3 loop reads CASSIGAGGNTGELFF. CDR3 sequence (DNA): TGTGCCAGTAGTATAGGAGCTGGCGGGAACACCGGGGAGCTGTTTTTT.

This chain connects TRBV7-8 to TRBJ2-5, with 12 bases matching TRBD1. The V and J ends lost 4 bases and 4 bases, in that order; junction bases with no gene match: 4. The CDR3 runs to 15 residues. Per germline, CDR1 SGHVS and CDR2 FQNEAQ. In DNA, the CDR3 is TGTGCCAGCAGCTCCGGGACAGGGGGCCGAGAGACCCAGTACTTC. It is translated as CASSSGTGGRETQYF. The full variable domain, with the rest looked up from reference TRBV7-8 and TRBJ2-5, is GAGVSQSPRYKVAKRGQDVALRCDPISGHVSLFWYQQALGQGPEFLTYFQNEAQLDKSGLPSDRFFAERPEGSVSTLKIQRTQQEDSAVYLCASSSGTGGRETQYFGPGTRLLVL.

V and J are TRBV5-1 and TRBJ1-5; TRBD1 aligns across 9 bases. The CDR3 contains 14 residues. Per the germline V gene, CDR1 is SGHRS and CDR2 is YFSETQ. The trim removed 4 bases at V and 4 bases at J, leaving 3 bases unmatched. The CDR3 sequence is CASSLGTGNQPQHF. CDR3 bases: TGCGCCAGCAGCCTAGGGACAGGGAATCAGCCCCAGCATTTT. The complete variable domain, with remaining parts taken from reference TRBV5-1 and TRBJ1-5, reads KAGVTQTPRYLIKTRGQQVTLSCSPISGHRSVSWYQQTPGQGLQFLFEYFSETQRNKGNFPGRFSGRQFSNSRSEMNVSTLELGDSALYLCASSLGTGNQPQHFGDGTRLSIL.

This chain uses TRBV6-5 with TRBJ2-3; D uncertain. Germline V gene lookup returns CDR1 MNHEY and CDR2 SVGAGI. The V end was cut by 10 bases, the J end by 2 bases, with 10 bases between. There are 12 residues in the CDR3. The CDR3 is CATVLYTDTQYF. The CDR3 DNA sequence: TGTGCCACGGTCTTATACACAGATACGCAGTATTTT.

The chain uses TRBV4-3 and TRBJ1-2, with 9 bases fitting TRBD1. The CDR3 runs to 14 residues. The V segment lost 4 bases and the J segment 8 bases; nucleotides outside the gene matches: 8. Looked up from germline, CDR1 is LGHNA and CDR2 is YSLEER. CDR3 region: CASSRYRDREGYTF. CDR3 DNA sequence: TGCGCCAGCAGCCGCTACCGGGACAGGGAAGGCTACACCTTC.

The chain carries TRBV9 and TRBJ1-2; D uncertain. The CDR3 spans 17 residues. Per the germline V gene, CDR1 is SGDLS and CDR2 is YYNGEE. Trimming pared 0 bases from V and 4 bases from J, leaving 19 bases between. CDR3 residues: CASSVVQMGPLSYGYTF. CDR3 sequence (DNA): TGTGCCAGCAGCGTAGTCCAAATGGGCCCCTTAAGCTATGGCTACACCTTC. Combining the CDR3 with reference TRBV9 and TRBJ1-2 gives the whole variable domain DSGVTQTPKHLITATGQRVTLRCSPRSGDLSVYWYQQSLDQGLQFLIQYYNGEERAKGNILERFSAQQFPDLHSELNLSSLELGDSALYFCASSVVQMGPLSYGYTFGSGTRLTVV.